The clone carrying this T cell receptor (beta chain) was picked up one time. Its antigen remains unidentified. Trimming cost V 7 bases and J 6 bases, with 10 bases left between them. CDR1 is WSHSY, CDR2 SAAADI, per germline. The CDR3 totals 12 residues. Here immunoSEQ multiplex PCR was the method, and the copy in TCRdb shows in-frame clones only, minus some. This table has 130,000 to 150,000 clones, approximately 88% appearing once. The sample belongs to a study of T cell responses to AZD1222 COVID-19 vaccine. Study-wide results and limits: Clonal diversity may have been underestimated, and the donors were mostly white British, with more females than males. Rises in breadth and depth of Spike-specific TCRs came after two AZD1222 doses. Unmutated variant regions reportedly attract nearly half of all spike-specific TCRs.

The V call is TRBV10-2, the J call TRBJ1-3; maybe TRBD1 (5 bases). The sample here was peripheral blood, taken on day 0 of AZD1222 vaccination. The TCR comes from an adult in good health. The CDR3 sequence: CASMGRENTIYF. The CDR3 bases are TGCGCCAGCATGGGCAGGGAAAACACCATATATTTT.